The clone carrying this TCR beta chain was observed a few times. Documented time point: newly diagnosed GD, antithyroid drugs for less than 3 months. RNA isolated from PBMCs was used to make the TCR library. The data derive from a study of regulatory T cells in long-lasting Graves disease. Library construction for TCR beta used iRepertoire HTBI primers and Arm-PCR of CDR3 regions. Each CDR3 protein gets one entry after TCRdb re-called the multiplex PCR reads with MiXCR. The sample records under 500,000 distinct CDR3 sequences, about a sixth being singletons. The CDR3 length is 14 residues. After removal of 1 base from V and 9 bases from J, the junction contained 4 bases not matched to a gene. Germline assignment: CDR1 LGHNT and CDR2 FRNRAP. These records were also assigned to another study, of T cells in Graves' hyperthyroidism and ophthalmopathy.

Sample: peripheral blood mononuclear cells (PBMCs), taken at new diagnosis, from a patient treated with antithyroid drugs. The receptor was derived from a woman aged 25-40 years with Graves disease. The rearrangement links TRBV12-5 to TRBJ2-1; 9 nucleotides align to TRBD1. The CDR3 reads CASGLGDRASEQFF. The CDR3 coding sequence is TGTGCTAGTGGTTTGGGGGACAGGGCCTCTGAGCAGTTCTTC.